Each of the 21 T cell receptor beta chains below was sequenced from the same sample in a study of vaccination and CD4 T cells after COVID-19. The antigens of these receptors remain unknown. Described treatment: approximately nine-day PBMC culture with coronavirus spike peptide pools or control peptides (ViraFEST assay). Scientists ran DNA taken from cultured CD4+ T cells through the Oncomine TCR Beta short-read assay for sequencing. A single record per CDR3 protein comes from TCRdb applying MiXCR to the PCR reads. In the table there are more than 11,000 distinct CDR3 sequences, approximately 52% of which are singletons. The sequencing sample was made of CD4+ T cells from blood, cultured in vitro. These receptors all come from a human donor who had recovered from COVID-19.

This clonotype was seen a handful of times. The V call is TRBV5-1, the J call TRBJ2-5; weak D call: TRBD1 (5 bases). V lost 5 bases to trimming and J lost 4 bases, with 18 bases between them. In germline, CDR1 is SGHRS, CDR2 YFSETQ. The CDR3 spans 15 residues. CDR3 residues: CASSMGWAQGETQYF. The CDR3 DNA is TGCGCCAGCAGTATGGGATGGGCCCAGGGAGAGACCCAGTACTTC.

The V and J genes are TRBV6-1 and TRBJ2-2, with 16 bases lining up with TRBD2. Germline CDR1 MNHNS, CDR2 SASEGT. The CDR3 covers 19 residues. J was trimmed by 4 bases and V by 7 bases; bases with no gene match: 12. The CDR3, as DNA: TGTGCCAGCACAGGGACTAGCGGGAGGGCGGGTACGGGCACCGGGGAGCTGTTTTTT. Amino acids: CASTGTSGRAGTGTGELFF.

This clonotype was found a few times. CDR3 region: CASSGSGYYGYTF. In DNA, the CDR3 is TGTGCCAGCAGTGGGTCAGGATACTATGGCTACACCTTC. V is TRBV28 and J is TRBJ1-2; no firm D call. This CDR3 has 13 residues. V was clipped by 5 bases and J by 3 bases, with 10 bases between them. Germline-derived CDR1 and CDR2 are MDHEN and SYDVKM.

This clonotype was picked up a small number of times. V and J are TRBV20-1 and TRBJ2-3; D tentatively fits TRBD1 or TRBD2 (7 bases each). Trimming removed 0 bases at V and 5 bases at J, with 18 bases between. The CDR3 runs to 16 residues. Per the germline V gene, CDR1 is DFQATT and CDR2 is SNEGSKA (reference sequence). CDR3 DNA sequence: TGCAGTGCTAGAGATCCCAGGGGGGGCCTCAAAGATACGCAGTATTTT. It codes for CSARDPRGGLKDTQYF.

This chain joins TRBV25-1 and TRBJ1-6, with TRBD1 matching over 8 bases. The junction had 6 bases not matched to a gene; V was cut back by 4 bases and J by 10 bases. This CDR3 contains 14 residues. Germline lookup yields CDR1 MGHDK and CDR2 SYGVNS. CDR3 sequence reads: CASSGTGGESPLHF. DNA of the CDR3: TGTGCCAGCAGTGGAACAGGGGGTGAATCACCCCTCCACTTT.

The chain uses TRBV12-3 or TRBV12-4 and TRBJ2-1, with D hard to call. With 2 bases removed from V and 7 bases from J, the gap between germline ends came to 0 bases. CDR3 length equals 10 residues. CDR3 residues: CASSLNEQFF. The CDR3 DNA reads TGTGCCAGCAGTTTAAATGAGCAGTTCTTC.

This clonotype was seen just once. The chain links TRBV12-3 or TRBV12-4 to TRBJ1-2; 7 bases line up with TRBD1. Trimming cost V 6 bases and J 6 bases; bases outside gene matches: 7. CDR3 length: 13 amino acids. DNA for the CDR3: TGTGCCAGCAGGCAGGGACAGATGCATGGCTACACCTTC. Translating gives CASRQGQMHGYTF.

This chain uses TRBV7-2 with TRBJ1-6; 7 bases map to TRBD1. CDR3 length: 15 amino acids. V trimming: 2 bases; J trimming: 5 bases; junction bases outside the gene matches: 3. The germline CDR1 and CDR2 sequences are SGHTA and FQGNSA. In nucleotides, the CDR3 is TGTGCCAGCAGCTTATGGGGGACAGATAATTCACCCCTCCACTTT. Translating it yields CASSLWGTDNSPLHF.

This sequence joins TRBV28 and TRBJ1-5, with D possibly TRBD1 on 6 matching bases. Per the germline V gene, CDR1 is MDHEN and CDR2 is SYDVKM. V dropped 7 bases and J dropped 0 bases, with 16 bases sitting between them. This CDR3 has 16 amino acids. The CDR3 sequence is CASNQQGLSSNQPQHF. The CDR3 DNA follows: TGTGCCAGCAATCAACAGGGCTTATCTAGCAATCAGCCCCAGCATTTT.

A note on this clonotype: Sequence at one end of the junction differs from germline and may be a read error. The chain joins TRBV6-5 to TRBJ2-1, with D uncertain. Germline V gives CDR1 MNHEY, CDR2 SVGAGI. The CDR3 runs to 13 residues. CDR3 loop: CASSYGRSDERFF. The CDR3 nucleotides are TGTGCCAGCAGTTACGGTCGGTCGGATGAGCGGTTCTTC.

This chain uses TRBV6-1 with TRBJ2-6, with D maybe TRBD2 (5 bases). Trimming left V 5 bases short and J 9 bases short, with 17 bases between. The germline gives CDR1 MNHNS, CDR2 SASEGT. This CDR3 contains 15 residues. CDR3 coding DNA: TGTGCCAGCAGTCCCGGAGGTCTCTCGGTCAACGTCCTGACTTTC. Translating it yields CASSPGGLSVNVLTF.

The V and J genes are TRBV7-3 and TRBJ2-5, with TRBD2 matching 12 bases. There are 17 residues in the CDR3. Germline V gene sequence: CDR1 SGHTA, CDR2 FQGTGA. V trimming: 5 bases; J trimming: 6 bases; junction bases outside the gene matches: 13. CDR3 residues: CASSPTASGGARKTQYF. As DNA, the CDR3 is TGTGCCAGCAGCCCAACGGCTAGCGGGGGGGCGCGAAAGACCCAGTACTTC. The full variable domain, completed using reference TRBV7-3 and TRBJ2-5, is GAGVSQTPSNKVTEKGKYVELRCDPISGHTALYWYRQSLGQGPEFLIYFQGTGAADDSGLPNDRFFAVRPEGSVSTLKIQRTERGDSAVYLCASSPTASGGARKTQYFGPGTRLLVL.

This clonotype was observed a few times. J is TRBJ2-1 and V is TRBV19; D remains ambiguous. The CDR3 length is 12 residues. Trimming removed 3 bases from V and 6 bases from J, with 6 bases in between. CDR1 and CDR2 from the germline V gene are LNHDA and SQIVND (reference sequence). DNA of the CDR3: TGTGCCAGTAGTATGCGTCCCAATGAGCAGTTCTTC. It specifies CASSMRPNEQFF.

This chain uses TRBV6-1 with TRBJ1-6, with unresolved D. The CDR3 sequence is 15 residues long. V lost 6 bases, J lost 0 bases, and 9 bases lay in between. Germline CDR1 MNHNS, CDR2 SASEGT. The CDR3 DNA reads as TGTGCCAGCAGGTTCCCGAGCTCCTATAATTCACCCCTCCACTTT. Amino acids: CASRFPSSYNSPLHF.

The chain has TRBV6-5 and TRBJ2-6; tentatively, D is TRBD2 (6 bases). Germline-derived CDR1 and CDR2 are MNHEY and SVGAGI. The CDR3 has 16 amino acids. Trimming removed 2 bases at V and 1 base at J, with 9 bases between. In DNA form, the CDR3 reads TGTGCCAGCAGTTACGATGGGACTTCTGGGGCCAACGTCCTGACTTTC. This translates into CASSYDGTSGANVLTF.

This chain links TRBV28 with TRBJ1-4, with 11 bases lining up with TRBD1. Looked up from germline, CDR1 is MDHEN and CDR2 is SYDVKM. V lost 4 bases, J lost 9 bases, and 7 bases stayed unmatched. CDR3 length: 15 residues. This chain's CDR3 is CASSSGDRGSKKLFF. The DNA for the CDR3 is TGTGCCAGCAGTTCCGGGGACAGGGGGAGTAAAAAACTGTTTTTT.

The rearrangement uses TRBV6-2 or TRBV6-3 and TRBJ1-2, with D possibly being TRBD1 (5 bases). V was shortened by 7 bases and J by 0 bases, with 12 bases between the two germline ends. Germline V CDR1 and CDR2: MNHEY, SVGEGT. The CDR3 runs 14 residues. CDR3 in DNA: TGTGCCAGCATTCCCGGGACTGCTAACTATGGCTACACCTTC. It codes for CASIPGTANYGYTF.

V is TRBV12-5 and J is TRBJ1-1; the D gene is possibly TRBD1 (5 bases). CDR1 and CDR2 (germline): LGHNT, FRNRAP. Trimming took 1 base from V and 1 from J, leaving 10 bases between them. This CDR3 contains 15 residues. Here the CDR3 DNA reads TGTGCTAGTGGTTTGGCAGGGACGGCGAACACTGAAGCTTTCTTT. Amino acids: CASGLAGTANTEAFF.

By share, this clonotype counts as medium-sized. V is TRBV4-2 and J is TRBJ2-2; D is uncertain. The CDR3 loop spans 16 amino acids. CDR1 and CDR2 from the germline V gene are LGHNA and YNFKEQ. Trimming left V 4 bases short and J 0 bases short, with 12 bases between. CDR3 bases: TGTGCCAGCAGCCCCGTGGCAGGCTCGAACACCGGGGAGCTGTTTTTT. It yields the protein CASSPVAGSNTGELFF.

This chain joins TRBV5-1 and TRBJ2-3; no definite D call. CDR3 size: 17 residues. CDR1 and CDR2 (germline): SGHRS, YFSETQ. Trimming removed 4 bases at V and 0 bases at J, with 18 bases between. The CDR3 DNA sequence: TGCGCCAGCAGCCCTGGCGTCGGAGCCCGAAGCACAGATACGCAGTATTTT. Amino acid sequence: CASSPGVGARSTDTQYF.

The rearrangement uses TRBV9 and TRBJ1-1; D is unresolved. CDR1 and CDR2 from the germline V gene are SGDLS and YYNGEE. V lost 0 bases and J lost 0, with 3 bases in between. The CDR3 has 13 amino acids. The CDR3 region is CASSVVMNTEAFF. In DNA, the CDR3 is TGTGCCAGCAGCGTAGTAATGAACACTGAAGCTTTCTTT. The whole variable domain, filled in from reference TRBV9 and TRBJ1-1, reads DSGVTQTPKHLITATGQRVTLRCSPRSGDLSVYWYQQSLDQGLQFLIQYYNGEERAKGNILERFSAQQFPDLHSELNLSSLELGDSALYFCASSVVMNTEAFFGQGTRLTVV.